This T cell receptor (beta chain) emerged from a study of T-cell reconstitution after alpha-beta-depleted transplantation in children. This clonotype has a count of ten or more. Germline CDR1 reads SGHTA; CDR2 reads FQGNSA. After removal of 5 bases from V and 3 bases from J, the junction contained 3 bases not matched to a gene. CDR3 length equals 14 residues. During its preparation, the TCRbeta library received unique molecular identifiers. One entry per CDR3 protein, called by TCRdb with MiXCR from the PCR reads. The sample shows more than 150,000 distinct CDR3 sequences, roughly 7.5% of them seen only once.

The chain is built from TRBV7-2 and TRBJ2-2, with 7 bases identical to TRBD1. The sequencing here drew on PBMCs from the stem cell graft donor, taken from the stem cell graft. The receptor was isolated from a human donor who donated a stem cell graft to a child with Wiskott-Aldrich syndrome. CDR3 nucleotides: TGTGCCAGCAGCACGGACAGGTACACCGGGGAGCTGTTTTTT. Protein sequence: CASSTDRYTGELFF.